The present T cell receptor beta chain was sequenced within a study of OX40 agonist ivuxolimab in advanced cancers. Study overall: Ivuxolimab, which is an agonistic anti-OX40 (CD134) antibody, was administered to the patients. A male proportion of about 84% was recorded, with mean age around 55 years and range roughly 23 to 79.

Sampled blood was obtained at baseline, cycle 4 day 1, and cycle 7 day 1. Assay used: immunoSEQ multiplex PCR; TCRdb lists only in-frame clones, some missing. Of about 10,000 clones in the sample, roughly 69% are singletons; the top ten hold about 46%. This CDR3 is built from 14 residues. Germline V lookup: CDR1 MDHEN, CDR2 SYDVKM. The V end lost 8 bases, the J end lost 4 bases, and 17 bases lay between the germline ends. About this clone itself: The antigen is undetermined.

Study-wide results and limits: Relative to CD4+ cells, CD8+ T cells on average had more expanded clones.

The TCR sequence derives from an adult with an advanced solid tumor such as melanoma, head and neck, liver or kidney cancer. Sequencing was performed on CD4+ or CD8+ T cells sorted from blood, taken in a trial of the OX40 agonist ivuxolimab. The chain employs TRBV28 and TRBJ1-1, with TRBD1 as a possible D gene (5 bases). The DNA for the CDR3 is TGTGCCAGCTGTATTTATCAGGGTTTCACTGAAGCTTTCTTT. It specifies CASCIYQGFTEAFF. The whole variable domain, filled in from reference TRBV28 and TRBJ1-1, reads DVKVTQSSRYLVKRTGEKVFLECVQDMDHENMFWYRQDPGLGLRLIYFSYDVKMKEKGDIPEGYSVSREKKERFSLILESASTNQTSMYLCASCIYQGFTEAFFGQGTRLTVV.